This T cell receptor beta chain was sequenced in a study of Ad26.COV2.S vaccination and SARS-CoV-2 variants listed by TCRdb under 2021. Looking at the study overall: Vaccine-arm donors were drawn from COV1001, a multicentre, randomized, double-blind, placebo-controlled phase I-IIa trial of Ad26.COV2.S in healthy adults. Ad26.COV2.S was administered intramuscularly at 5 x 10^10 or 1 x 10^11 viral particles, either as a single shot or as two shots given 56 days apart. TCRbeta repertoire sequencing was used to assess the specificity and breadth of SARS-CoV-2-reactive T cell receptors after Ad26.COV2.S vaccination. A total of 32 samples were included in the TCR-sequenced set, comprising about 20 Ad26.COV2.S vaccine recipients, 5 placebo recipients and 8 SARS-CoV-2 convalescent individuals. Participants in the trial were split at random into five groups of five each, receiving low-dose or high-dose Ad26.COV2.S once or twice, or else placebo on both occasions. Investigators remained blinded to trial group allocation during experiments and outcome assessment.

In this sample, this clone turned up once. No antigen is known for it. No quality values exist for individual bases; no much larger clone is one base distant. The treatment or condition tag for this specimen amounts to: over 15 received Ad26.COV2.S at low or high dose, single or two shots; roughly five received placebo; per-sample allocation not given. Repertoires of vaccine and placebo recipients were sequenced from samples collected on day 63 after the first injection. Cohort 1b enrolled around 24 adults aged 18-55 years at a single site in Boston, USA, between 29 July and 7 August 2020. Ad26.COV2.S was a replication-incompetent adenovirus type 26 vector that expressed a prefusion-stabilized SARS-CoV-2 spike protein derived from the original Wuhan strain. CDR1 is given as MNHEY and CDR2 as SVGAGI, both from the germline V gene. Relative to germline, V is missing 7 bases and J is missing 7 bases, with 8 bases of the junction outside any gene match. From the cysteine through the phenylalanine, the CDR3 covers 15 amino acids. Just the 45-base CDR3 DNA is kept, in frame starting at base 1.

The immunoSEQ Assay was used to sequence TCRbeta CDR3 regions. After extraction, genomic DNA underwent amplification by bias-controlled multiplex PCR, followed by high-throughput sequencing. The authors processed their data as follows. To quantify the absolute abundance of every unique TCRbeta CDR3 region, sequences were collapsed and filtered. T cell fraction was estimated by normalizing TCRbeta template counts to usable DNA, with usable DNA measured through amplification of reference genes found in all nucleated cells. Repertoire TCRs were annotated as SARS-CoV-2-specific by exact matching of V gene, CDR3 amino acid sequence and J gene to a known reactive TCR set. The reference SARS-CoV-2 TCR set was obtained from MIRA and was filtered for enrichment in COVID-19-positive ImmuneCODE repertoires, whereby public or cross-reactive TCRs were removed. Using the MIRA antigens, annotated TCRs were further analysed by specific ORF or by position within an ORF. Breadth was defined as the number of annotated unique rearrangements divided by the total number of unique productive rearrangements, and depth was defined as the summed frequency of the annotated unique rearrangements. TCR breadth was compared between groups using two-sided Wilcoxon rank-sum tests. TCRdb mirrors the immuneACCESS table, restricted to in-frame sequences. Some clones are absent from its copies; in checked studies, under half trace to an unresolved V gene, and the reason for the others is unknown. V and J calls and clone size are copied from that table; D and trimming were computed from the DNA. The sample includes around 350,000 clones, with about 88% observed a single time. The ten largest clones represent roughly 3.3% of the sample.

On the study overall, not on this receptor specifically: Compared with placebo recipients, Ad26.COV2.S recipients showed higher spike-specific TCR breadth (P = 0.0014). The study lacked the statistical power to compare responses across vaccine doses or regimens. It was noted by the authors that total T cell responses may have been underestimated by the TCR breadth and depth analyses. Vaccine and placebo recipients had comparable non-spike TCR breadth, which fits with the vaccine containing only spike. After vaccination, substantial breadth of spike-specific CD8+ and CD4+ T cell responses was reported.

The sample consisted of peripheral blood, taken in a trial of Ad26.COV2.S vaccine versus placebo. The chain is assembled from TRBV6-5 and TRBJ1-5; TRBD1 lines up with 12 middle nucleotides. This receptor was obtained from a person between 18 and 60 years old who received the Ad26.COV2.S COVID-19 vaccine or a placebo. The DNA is TGTGCCAGCACCCCGAGGGGGACAGGGGGCCAGCCCCAGCATTTT. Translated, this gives CASTPRGTGGQPQHF.